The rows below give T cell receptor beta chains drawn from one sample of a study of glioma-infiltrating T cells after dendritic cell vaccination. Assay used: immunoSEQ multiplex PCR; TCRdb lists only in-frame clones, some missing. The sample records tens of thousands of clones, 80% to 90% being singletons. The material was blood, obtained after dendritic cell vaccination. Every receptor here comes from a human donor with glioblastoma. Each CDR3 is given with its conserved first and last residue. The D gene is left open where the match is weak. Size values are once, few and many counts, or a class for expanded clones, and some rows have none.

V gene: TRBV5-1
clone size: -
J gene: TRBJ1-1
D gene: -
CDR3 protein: CASSLEPRVGAFF
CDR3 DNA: TGCGCCAGCAGCTTGGAGCCCAGGGTTGGGGCTTTCTTT

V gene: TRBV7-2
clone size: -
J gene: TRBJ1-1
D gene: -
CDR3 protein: CASSLPWQTEAFF
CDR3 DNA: TGTGCCAGCAGCTTACCCTGGCAGACTGAAGCTTTCTTT

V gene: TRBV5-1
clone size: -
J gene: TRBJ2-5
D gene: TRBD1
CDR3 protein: CASSPEGGAWETQYF
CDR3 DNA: TGCGCCAGCAGCCCGGAAGGGGGCGCCTGGGAGACCCAGTACTTC

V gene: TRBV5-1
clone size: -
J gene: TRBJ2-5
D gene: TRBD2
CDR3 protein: CASSSRLAGGPETQYF
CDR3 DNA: TGCGCCAGCAGCTCTCGACTAGCGGGGGGGCCCGAGACCCAGTACTTC

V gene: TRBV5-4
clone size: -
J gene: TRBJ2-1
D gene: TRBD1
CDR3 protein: CASSLGGQGPNEQFF
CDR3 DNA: TGTGCCAGCAGCTTGGGGGGACAGGGGCCCAATGAGCAGTTCTTC

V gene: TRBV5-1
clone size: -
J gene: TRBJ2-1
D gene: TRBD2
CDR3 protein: CASSLLAGVSYEQFF
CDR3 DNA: TGCGCCAGCAGCTTACTAGCGGGAGTCAGCTATGAGCAGTTCTTC

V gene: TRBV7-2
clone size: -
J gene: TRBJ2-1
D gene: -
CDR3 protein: CASSSGLGRNEQFF
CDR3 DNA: TGTGCCAGCAGCTCGGGACTGGGAAGGAATGAGCAGTTCTTC

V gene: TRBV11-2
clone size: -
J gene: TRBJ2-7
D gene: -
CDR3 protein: CASSPWGHANFYEQYF
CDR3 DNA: TGTGCCAGCAGCCCCTGGGGCCATGCAAACTTCTACGAGCAGTACTTC

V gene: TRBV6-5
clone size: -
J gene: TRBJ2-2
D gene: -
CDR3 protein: CASSRAGVGGGELFF
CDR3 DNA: TGTGCCAGCAGTAGAGCAGGGGTGGGCGGCGGGGAGCTGTTTTTT

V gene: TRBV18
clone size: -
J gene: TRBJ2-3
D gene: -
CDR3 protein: CASSPPRFTDTQYF
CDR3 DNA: TGTGCCAGCTCACCGCCTCGGTTCACAGATACGCAGTATTTT

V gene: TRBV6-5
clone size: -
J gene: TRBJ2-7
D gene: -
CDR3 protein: CASSWSGTLSSYEQYF
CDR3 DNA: TGTGCCAGCAGTTGGTCCGGGACACTGAGCTCCTACGAGCAGTACTTC

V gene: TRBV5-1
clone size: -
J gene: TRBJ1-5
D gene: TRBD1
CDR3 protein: CASSSGDSFSSGPQHF
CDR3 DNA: TGCGCCAGCAGCTCGGGGGACAGTTTCTCATCGGGGCCCCAGCATTTT

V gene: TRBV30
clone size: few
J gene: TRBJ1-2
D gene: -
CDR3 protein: CAWTPQVPGTNYGYTF
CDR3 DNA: TGTGCCTGGACCCCCCAGGTGCCAGGAACTAACTATGGCTACACCTTC

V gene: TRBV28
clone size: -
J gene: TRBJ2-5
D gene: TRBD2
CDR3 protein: CASSPSLAGVKETQYF
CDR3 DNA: TGTGCCAGCAGTCCCTCTCTAGCGGGGGTGAAAGAGACCCAGTACTTC

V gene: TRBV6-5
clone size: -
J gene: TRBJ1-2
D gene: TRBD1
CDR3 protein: CASSYRGVYGYTF
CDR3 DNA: TGTGCCAGCAGCTACAGGGGTGTCTATGGCTACACCTTC

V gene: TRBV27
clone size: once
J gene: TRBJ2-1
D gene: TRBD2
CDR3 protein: CASGTSAISYNEQFF
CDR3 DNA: TGTGCCAGCGGGACTAGCGCCATCTCCTACAATGAGCAGTTCTTC

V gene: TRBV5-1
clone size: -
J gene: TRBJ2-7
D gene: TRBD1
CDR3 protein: CASSLTPGQGTYEQYF
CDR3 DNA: TGCGCCAGCAGCTTGACCCCGGGACAGGGGACCTACGAGCAGTACTTC

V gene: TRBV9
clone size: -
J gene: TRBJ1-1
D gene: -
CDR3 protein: CASSPIRGNTEAFF
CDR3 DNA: TGTGCCAGCAGCCCAATACGGGGGAACACTGAAGCTTTCTTT

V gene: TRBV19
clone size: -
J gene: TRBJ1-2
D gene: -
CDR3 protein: CASRRGTTANYGYTF
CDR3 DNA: TGTGCCAGTAGACGGGGTACGACTGCTAACTATGGCTACACCTTC

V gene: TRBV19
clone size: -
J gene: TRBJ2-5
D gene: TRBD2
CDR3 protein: CASSTSTGRWVETQYF
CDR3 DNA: TGTGCCAGTAGTACCTCTACCGGGAGGTGGGTAGAGACCCAGTACTTC

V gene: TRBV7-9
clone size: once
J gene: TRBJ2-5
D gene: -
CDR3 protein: CASSLSQTPETQYF
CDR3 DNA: TGTGCCAGCAGCTTATCCCAAACTCCGGAGACCCAGTACTTC

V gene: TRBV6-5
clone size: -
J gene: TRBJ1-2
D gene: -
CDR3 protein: CASSYSMGYGYTF
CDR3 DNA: TGTGCCAGCAGTTACTCGATGGGCTACGGCTACACCTTC

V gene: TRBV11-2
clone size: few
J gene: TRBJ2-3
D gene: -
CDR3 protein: CASSLGGPTDTQYF
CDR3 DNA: TGTGCCAGCAGCTTAGGGGGGCCCACAGATACGCAGTATTTT

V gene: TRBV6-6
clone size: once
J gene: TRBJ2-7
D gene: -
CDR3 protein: CASSYSSRQLPHEQYF
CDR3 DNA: TGTGCCAGCAGTTACTCGAGCCGACAGCTCCCCCACGAGCAGTACTTC

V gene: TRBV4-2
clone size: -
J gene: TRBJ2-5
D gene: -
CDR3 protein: CASSQDPSAGSETQYF
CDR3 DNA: TGTGCCAGCAGCCAAGACCCTAGCGCGGGGTCAGAGACCCAGTACTTC

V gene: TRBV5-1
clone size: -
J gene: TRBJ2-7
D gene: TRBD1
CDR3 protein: CASSLVGVTGGPYEQYF
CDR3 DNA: TGCGCCAGCAGCTTGGTTGGCGTGACAGGGGGTCCCTACGAGCAGTACTTC

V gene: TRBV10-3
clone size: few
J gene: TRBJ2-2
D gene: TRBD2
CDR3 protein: CAISELLAGGGGELFF
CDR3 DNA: TGTGCCATCAGTGAGTTACTAGCGGGAGGAGGCGGGGAGCTGTTTTTT

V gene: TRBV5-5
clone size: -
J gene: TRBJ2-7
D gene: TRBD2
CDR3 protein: CASSLAGSGSGGSRIHEQYF
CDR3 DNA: TGTGCCAGCAGCTTGGCCGGGAGTGGAAGCGGGGGATCCAGGATCCACGAGCAGTACTTC

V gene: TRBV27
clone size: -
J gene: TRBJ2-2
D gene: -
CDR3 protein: CASSLEGFGELFF
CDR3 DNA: TGTGCCAGCAGTTTAGAGGGATTCGGGGAGCTGTTTTTT

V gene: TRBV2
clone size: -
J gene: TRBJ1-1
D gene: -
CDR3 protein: CASIPGGAGNTEAFF
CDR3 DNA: TGTGCCAGCATTCCGGGGGGGGCGGGGAACACTGAAGCTTTCTTT